A selection of T cell receptor beta chains follows, all from one sample in a study of blood T cell repertoires in COVID-19. Clones were sequenced by immunoSEQ multiplex PCR, and TCRdb holds only the in-frame ones, with some missing. The repertoire consists of 350,000 to 550,000 clones, with about 85% occurring once and the leading ten covering approximately 2%. The sequenced sample was PBMCs or T cells enriched from blood (not recorded which). These receptors came from a woman under 30 with acute COVID-19. CDR3s include the opening cysteine and the closing phenylalanine or tryptophan.

CDR3 protein: CASSKTNTGELFF; V gene: TRBV7-2
CDR3 protein: CASSLDITTLPYEQYF; V gene: TRBV5-1
CDR3 protein: CASSHGQAPNQPQHF; V gene: TRBV6-5
CDR3 protein: CASSTSRQGGGETQYF; V gene: TRBV19
CDR3 protein: CASSYSRTGSVYGYTF; V gene: TRBV6-5
CDR3 protein: CASSPRVAGGPETQYF; V gene: TRBV19
CDR3 protein: CASSPTSSYNSPLHF; V gene: TRBV6-5
CDR3 protein: CASSFTAGSNTEAFF; V gene: TRBV7-2
CDR3 protein: CASSLAVNTEAFF; V gene: TRBV3-1/TRBV3-2
CDR3 protein: CSVEAGNTRGLAGAPYNEQFF; V gene: TRBV29-1
CDR3 protein: CASKLAGGNNEQFF; V gene: TRBV2
CDR3 protein: CASSDRLITSGANVLTF; V gene: TRBV5-1
CDR3 protein: CASSLGENEKLFF; V gene: TRBV5-4
CDR3 protein: CASSDGQGETQYF; V gene: TRBV7-3
CDR3 protein: CSVGESAGELFF; V gene: TRBV29-1
CDR3 protein: CASRWDSPRRQPQHF; V gene: TRBV6-6
CDR3 protein: CASSSDRGNNYGYTF; V gene: TRBV6-5
CDR3 protein: CASLTGTNTEAFF; V gene: TRBV28
CDR3 protein: CASSTHKRSSYEQYF; V gene: TRBV4-1
CDR3 protein: CASSLELPYEQYF; V gene: TRBV7-2
CDR3 protein: CASSPRRTYNEQFF; V gene: TRBV3-1/TRBV3-2
CDR3 protein: CASSVIRPGGTGELFF; V gene: TRBV9
CDR3 protein: CASSKGTSGGSTDTQYF; V gene: TRBV21-1
CDR3 protein: CASSPGLAGGFTGELFF; V gene: TRBV7-8
CDR3 protein: CASSTGGYGYTF; V gene: TRBV11-2
CDR3 protein: CASTQSGDYYEQYF; V gene: TRBV6-5
CDR3 protein: CATSSPLREIYEQYF; V gene: TRBV15
CDR3 protein: CASRVRGGQETQYF; V gene: TRBV2
CDR3 protein: CASSLGMTNGYTF; V gene: TRBV11-2
CDR3 protein: CASGFESNQPQHF; V gene: TRBV12-5
CDR3 protein: CASSYTLAQETQYF; V gene: TRBV6-5
CDR3 protein: CASALQGVYEQYF; V gene: TRBV28
CDR3 protein: CASSPRTTTNEKLFF; V gene: TRBV4-2
CDR3 protein: CASSLGTYEQYF; V gene: TRBV28
CDR3 protein: CASSLGVEAPQHF; V gene: TRBV7-9
CDR3 protein: CASSIRGQGELGNYGYTF; V gene: TRBV19
CDR3 protein: CASRAQGSTEAFF; V gene: TRBV19
CDR3 protein: CASSPGRTGGNQPQHF; V gene: TRBV7-8
CDR3 protein: CASSRQVSTDTQYF; V gene: TRBV3-1/TRBV3-2
CDR3 protein: CASSVADRVDIQYF; V gene: TRBV9
CDR3 protein: CASSAFYGGDNEQFF; V gene: TRBV18
CDR3 protein: CASSQGDRGGGYTF; V gene: TRBV3-1/TRBV3-2
CDR3 protein: CASTRDRGYEQYF; V gene: TRBV7-9
CDR3 protein: CASQTLAGGRDEQFF; V gene: TRBV10-3
CDR3 protein: CASSVIGGPGTGRTEAFF; V gene: TRBV4-1
CDR3 protein: CATSPADRLNSPLHF; V gene: TRBV19
CDR3 protein: CASGQGRHEQFF; V gene: TRBV27